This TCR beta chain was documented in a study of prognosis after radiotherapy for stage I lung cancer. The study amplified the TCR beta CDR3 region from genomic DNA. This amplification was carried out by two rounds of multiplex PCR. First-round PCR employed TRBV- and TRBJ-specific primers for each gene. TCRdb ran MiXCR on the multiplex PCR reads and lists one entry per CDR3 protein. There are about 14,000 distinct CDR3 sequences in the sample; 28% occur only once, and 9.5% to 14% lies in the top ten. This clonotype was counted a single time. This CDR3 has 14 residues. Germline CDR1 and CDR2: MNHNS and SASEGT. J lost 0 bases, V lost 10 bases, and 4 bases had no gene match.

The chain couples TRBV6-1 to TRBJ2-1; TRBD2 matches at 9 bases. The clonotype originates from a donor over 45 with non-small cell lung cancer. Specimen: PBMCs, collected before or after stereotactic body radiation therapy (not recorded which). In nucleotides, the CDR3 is TGTGCCACCCGCGGGGGGGACTCCTACAATGAGCAGTTCTTC. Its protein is CATRGGDSYNEQFF.